The clone carrying this T cell receptor beta chain was found a few times. Antigen unknown. The source of the sample is a study of T-cell memory formation after mild COVID-19. Study information: In these data, TCR clusters were largely donor specific.

In germline, CDR1 is SGHAT, CDR2 FQNNGV. V lost 5 bases to trimming and J lost 0 bases; unmatched junction nucleotides: 5. The CDR3 spans 15 residues. Broader study findings: Some clones that responded turned up in pre-infection memory, which suggests that cross-reactive memory joined in. A second wave expanding day 15 to 37 was CD4+-biased; contracting clones were balanced.

A single record per CDR3 protein comes from TCRdb applying MiXCR to the 5' RACE reads. The sample includes around 200,000 distinct CDR3 sequences, about 10% seen only once; the top ten take approximately 2.8%. The chain joins TRBV11-2 to TRBJ2-7; 9 bases fit TRBD1. The sequence was obtained from a young man who had mild COVID-19 (a few samples of this study predate the infection). Cell type and time point are not known. Sequencing was performed on PBMCs or a T cell subset sorted from them (not recorded which). The CDR3 DNA is TGTGCCAGCAGCCAGAGGGGACAGGGCTCCTACGAGCAGTACTTC. Translated: CASSQRGQGSYEQYF.